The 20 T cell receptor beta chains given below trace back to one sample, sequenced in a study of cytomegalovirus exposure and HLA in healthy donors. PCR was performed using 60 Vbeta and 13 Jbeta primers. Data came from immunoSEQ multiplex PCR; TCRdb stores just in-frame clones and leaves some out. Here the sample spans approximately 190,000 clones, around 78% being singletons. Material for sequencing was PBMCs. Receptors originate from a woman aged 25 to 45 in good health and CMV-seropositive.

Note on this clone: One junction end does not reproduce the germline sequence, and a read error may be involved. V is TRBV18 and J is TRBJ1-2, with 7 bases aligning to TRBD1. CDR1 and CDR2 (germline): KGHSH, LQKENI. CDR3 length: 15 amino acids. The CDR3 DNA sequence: TGTGCCAGCTCAGCACGGACAGGCCAGAACTTTGGCTACACCTTC. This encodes CASSARTGQNFGYTF.

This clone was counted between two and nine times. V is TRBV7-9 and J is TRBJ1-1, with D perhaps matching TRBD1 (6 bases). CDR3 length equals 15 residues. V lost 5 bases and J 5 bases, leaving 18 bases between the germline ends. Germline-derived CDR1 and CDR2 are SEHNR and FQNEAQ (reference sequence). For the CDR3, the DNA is TGTGCCAGCAGCCCCGGGACAATCGTTGGAACTGAAGCTTTCTTT. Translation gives CASSPGTIVGTEAFF.

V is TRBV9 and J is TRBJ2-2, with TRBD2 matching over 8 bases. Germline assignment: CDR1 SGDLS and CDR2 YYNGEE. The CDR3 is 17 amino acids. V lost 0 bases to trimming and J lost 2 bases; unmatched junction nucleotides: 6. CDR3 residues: CASSVAPSGPNTGELFF. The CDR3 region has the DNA TGTGCCAGCAGCGTAGCCCCTAGCGGGCCTAACACCGGGGAGCTGTTTTTT.

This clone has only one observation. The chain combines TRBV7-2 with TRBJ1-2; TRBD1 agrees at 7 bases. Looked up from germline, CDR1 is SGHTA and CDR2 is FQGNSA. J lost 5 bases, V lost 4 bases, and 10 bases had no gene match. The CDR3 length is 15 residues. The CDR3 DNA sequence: TGTGCCAGCAGCTCCTCTCTCACAGGGGCTTATGGCTACACCTTC. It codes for CASSSSLTGAYGYTF.

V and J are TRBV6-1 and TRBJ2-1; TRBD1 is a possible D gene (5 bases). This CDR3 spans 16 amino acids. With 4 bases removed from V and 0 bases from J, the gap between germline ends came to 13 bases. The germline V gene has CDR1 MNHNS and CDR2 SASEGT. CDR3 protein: CASSGYRRLSYNEQFF. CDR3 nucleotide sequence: TGTGCCAGCAGTGGATACAGGAGACTCTCCTACAATGAGCAGTTCTTC.

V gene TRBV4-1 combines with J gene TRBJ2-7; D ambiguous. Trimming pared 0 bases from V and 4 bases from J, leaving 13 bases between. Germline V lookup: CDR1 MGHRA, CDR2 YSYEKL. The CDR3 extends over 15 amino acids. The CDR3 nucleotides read TGCGCCAGCAGCCAAGACGGAGTAAGAGTGTACGAGCAGTACTTC. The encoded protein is CASSQDGVRVYEQYF.

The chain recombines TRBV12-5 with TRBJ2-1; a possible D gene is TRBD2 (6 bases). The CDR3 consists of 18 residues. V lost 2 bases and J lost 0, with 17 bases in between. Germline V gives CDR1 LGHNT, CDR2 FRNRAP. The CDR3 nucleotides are TGTGCTAGTGGTTTGCGTCCCTGGGGGGAGAGCTCCTACAATGAGCAGTTCTTC. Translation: CASGLRPWGESSYNEQFF.

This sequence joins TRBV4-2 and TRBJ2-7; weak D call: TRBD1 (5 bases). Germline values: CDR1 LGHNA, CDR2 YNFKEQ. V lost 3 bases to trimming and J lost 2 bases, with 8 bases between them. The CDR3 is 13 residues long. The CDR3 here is CASSQVTAYEQYF. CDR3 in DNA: TGTGCCAGCAGCCAGGTGACAGCCTACGAGCAGTACTTC.

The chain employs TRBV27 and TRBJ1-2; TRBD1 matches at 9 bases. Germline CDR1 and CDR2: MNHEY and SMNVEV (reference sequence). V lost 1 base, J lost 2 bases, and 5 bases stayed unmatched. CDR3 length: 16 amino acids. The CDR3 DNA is TGTGCCAGCAGTTTATTCGGGGACAGGGAAAACTATGGCTACACCTTC. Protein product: CASSLFGDRENYGYTF.

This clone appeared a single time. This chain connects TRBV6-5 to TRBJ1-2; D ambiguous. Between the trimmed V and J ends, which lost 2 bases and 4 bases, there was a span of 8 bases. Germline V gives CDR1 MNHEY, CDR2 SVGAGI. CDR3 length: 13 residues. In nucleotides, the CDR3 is TGTGCCAGCAGTTACGAGGGTGCCTATGGCTACACCTTC. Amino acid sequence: CASSYEGAYGYTF.

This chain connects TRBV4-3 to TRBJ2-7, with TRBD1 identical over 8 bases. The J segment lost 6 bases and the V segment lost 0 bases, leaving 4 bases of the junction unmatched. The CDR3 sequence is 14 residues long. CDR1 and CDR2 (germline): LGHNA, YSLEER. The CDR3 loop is CASSQEFRGLEQYF. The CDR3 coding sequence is TGCGCCAGCAGCCAAGAATTCAGGGGGCTCGAGCAGTACTTC.

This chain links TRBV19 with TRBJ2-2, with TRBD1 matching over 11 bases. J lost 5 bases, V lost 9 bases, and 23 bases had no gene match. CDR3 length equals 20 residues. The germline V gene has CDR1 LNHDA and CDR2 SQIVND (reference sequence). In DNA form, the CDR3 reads TGTGCCAGCCGACCATTGGGGACAGGGGGACATGGGCGAGGGACCGGGGAGCTGTTTTTT. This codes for CASRPLGTGGHGRGTGELFF.

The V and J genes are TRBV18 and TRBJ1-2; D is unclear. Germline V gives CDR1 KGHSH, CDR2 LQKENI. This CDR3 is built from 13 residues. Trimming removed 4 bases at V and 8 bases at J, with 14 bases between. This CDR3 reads CASSQKEEAGYTF. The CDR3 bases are TGTGCCAGCTCACAAAAAGAGGAGGCGGGCTACACCTTC.

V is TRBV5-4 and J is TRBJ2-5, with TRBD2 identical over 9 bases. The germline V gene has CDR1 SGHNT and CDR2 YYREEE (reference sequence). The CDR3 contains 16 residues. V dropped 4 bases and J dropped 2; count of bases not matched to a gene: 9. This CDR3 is CASSPKRGAQQETQYF. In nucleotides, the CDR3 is TGTGCCAGCAGCCCAAAGCGGGGGGCCCAACAAGAGACCCAGTACTTC.

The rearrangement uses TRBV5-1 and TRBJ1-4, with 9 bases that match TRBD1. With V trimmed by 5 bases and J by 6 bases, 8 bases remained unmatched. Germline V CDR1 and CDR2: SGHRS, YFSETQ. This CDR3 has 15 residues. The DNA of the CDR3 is TGCGCCAGCAGGGGCACAGGGGGCGTTTATGAAAAACTGTTTTTT. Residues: CASRGTGGVYEKLFF.

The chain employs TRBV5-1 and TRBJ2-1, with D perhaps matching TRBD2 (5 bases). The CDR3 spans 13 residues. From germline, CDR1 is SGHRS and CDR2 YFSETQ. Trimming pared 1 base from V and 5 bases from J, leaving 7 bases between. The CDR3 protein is CASSLTGDNEQFF. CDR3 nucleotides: TGCGCCAGCAGCTTGACCGGGGACAATGAGCAGTTCTTC.

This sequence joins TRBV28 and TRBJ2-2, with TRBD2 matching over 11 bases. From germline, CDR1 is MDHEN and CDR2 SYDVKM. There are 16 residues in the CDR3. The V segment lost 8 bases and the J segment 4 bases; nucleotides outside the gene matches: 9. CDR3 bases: TGTGCCAGCGGGCGCCTAGCGGGAGGATTCACCGGGGAGCTGTTTTTT. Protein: CASGRLAGGFTGELFF. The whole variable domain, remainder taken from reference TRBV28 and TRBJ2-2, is DVKVTQSSRYLVKRTGEKVFLECVQDMDHENMFWYRQDPGLGLRLIYFSYDVKMKEKGDIPEGYSVSREKKERFSLILESASTNQTSMYLCASGRLAGGFTGELFFGEGSRLTVL.

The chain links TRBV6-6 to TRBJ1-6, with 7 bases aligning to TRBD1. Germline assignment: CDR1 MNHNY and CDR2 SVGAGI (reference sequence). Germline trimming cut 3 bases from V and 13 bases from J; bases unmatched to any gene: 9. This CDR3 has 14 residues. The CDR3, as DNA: TGTGCCAGCAGTTATTTGGACAGGCAAGCCCCCCTCCACTTT. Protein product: CASSYLDRQAPLHF.

Here the CDR3 DNA reads TGTGCCAGTAAAGCCTCGGGATACTACGAGCAGTACTTC. Translating gives CASKASGYYEQYF. The chain carries TRBV19 and TRBJ2-7, with D possibly being TRBD2 (5 bases). Germline V gene data show CDR1 as LNHDA and CDR2 as SQIVND (reference sequence). The V end lost 7 bases, the J end lost 3 bases, and 13 bases lay between the germline ends. This CDR3 contains 13 residues. Complete variable domain (other parts from reference TRBV19 and TRBJ2-7): DGGITQSPKYLFRKEGQNVTLSCEQNLNHDAMYWYRQDPGQGLRLIYYSQIVNDFQKGDIAEGYSVSREKKESFPLTVTSAQKNPTAFYLCASKASGYYEQYFGPGTRLTVT.

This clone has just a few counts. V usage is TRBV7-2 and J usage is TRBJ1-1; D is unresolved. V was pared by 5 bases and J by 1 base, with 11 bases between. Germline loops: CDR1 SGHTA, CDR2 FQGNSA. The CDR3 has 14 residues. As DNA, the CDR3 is TGTGCCAGCAGCCCAGAGACACAGAACACTGAAGCTTTCTTT. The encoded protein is CASSPETQNTEAFF.